One sample yielded the 28 T cell receptor beta chains listed below, sequenced in a study of OX40 agonist ivuxolimab in advanced cancers. The repertoire was sequenced with immunoSEQ multiplex PCR; TCRdb's copy has only in-frame clones and lacks some. The profile shows around 95,000 clones, approximately 89% of them singletons. This material consisted of CD4+ or CD8+ T cells sorted from blood, taken in a trial of the OX40 agonist ivuxolimab. All receptors derive from an adult with an advanced solid tumor such as melanoma, head and neck, liver or kidney cancer.

The chain joins TRBV19 to TRBJ2-1, with TRBD1 identical over 8 bases. Germline V gives CDR1 LNHDA, CDR2 SQIVND (reference sequence). Trimming took 8 bases from V and 2 from J; bases not matched to a gene: 5. The CDR3 has 14 residues. CDR3 nucleotides: TGTGCCAGTCAGGACAGGGACGCCTACAATGAGCAGTTCTTC. Protein: CASQDRDAYNEQFF.

The chain recombines TRBV6-1 with TRBJ1-5; no firm D call. The V gene's germline CDR1 is MNHNS and CDR2 SASEGT. V was pared by 5 bases and J by 0 bases, with 11 bases between. The CDR3 has 15 amino acids. The CDR3 sequence: CASSKGFISNQPQHF. CDR3 in DNA: TGTGCCAGCAGTAAAGGGTTTATTAGCAATCAGCCCCAGCATTTT.

The rearrangement links TRBV5-1 to TRBJ2-7, with D possibly TRBD2 on 6 matching bases. In germline, CDR1 is SGHRS, CDR2 YFSETQ. V lost 3 bases, J lost 3 bases, and 16 bases lay in between. CDR3 length: 15 amino acids. The CDR3 sequence is CASSSTGTGGYEQYF. For the CDR3, the DNA is TGCGCCAGCAGCTCTACCGGGACTGGTGGCTACGAGCAGTACTTC.

The J gene is TRBJ2-3, the V gene TRBV19, with D possibly TRBD2 on 5 matching bases. Germline-derived CDR1 and CDR2 are LNHDA and SQIVND (reference sequence). This CDR3 region has 15 residues. Trimming shortened V by 1 base and J by 1 base, and 9 bases separated the two germline ends. The CDR3 nucleotides are TGTGCCAGTAGTATAGGGCGGGTCGGCACAGATACGCAGTATTTT. Its translation is CASSIGRVGTDTQYF.

This chain connects TRBV5-4 to TRBJ1-1; no reliable D call. Between the trimmed V and J ends, which lost 0 bases and 6 bases, there was a span of 9 bases. The CDR3 is 13 amino acids. Germline CDR1 reads SGHNT; CDR2 reads YYREEE (reference sequence). This chain's CDR3 is CASSLVPFPEAFF. The CDR3 DNA follows: TGTGCCAGCAGCTTGGTGCCTTTTCCTGAAGCTTTCTTT.

The rearrangement uses TRBV11-2 and TRBJ2-3; D gene unclear. The CDR3 consists of 17 residues. V gave up 2 bases and J gave up 2 bases, with 17 bases separating them. Per the germline V gene, CDR1 is SGHAT and CDR2 is FQNNGV. This chain's CDR3 is CASSLRLGAGNTDTQYF. CDR3 nucleotide sequence: TGTGCCAGCAGCTTAAGGTTAGGTGCAGGTAACACAGATACGCAGTATTTT. The whole variable domain, remainder taken from reference TRBV11-2 and TRBJ2-3, is EAGVAQSPRYKIIEKRQSVAFWCNPISGHATLYWYQQILGQGPKLLIQFQNNGVVDDSQLPKDRFSAERLKGVDSTLKIQPAKLEDSAVYLCASSLRLGAGNTDTQYFGPGTRLTVL.

The chain recombines TRBV27 with TRBJ2-1; TRBD2 agrees at 7 bases. The CDR3 sequence is 15 residues long. J was trimmed by 4 bases and V by 1 base; bases with no gene match: 4. CDR1 and CDR2 (germline): MNHEY, SMNVEV (reference sequence). The CDR3 DNA sequence: TGTGCCAGCAGTTTATTAAGCGGGAATTACAATGAGCAGTTCTTC. This codes for CASSLLSGNYNEQFF.

The rearrangement uses TRBV19 and TRBJ1-5; tentatively, D is TRBD1 (6 bases). Germline assignment: CDR1 LNHDA and CDR2 SQIVND (reference sequence). V was cut by 6 bases and J by 3 bases, with 9 bases left in between. The CDR3 is 13 residues long. The CDR3 region is CASRDRTNQPQHF. The CDR3 DNA sequence: TGTGCCAGTAGAGACAGGACCAATCAGCCCCAGCATTTT.

This chain joins TRBV27 and TRBJ2-7; D remains ambiguous. V was cut by 6 bases and J by 7 bases, with 19 bases left in between. The CDR3 spans 14 residues. Germline V gene data show CDR1 as MNHEY and CDR2 as SMNVEV (reference sequence). The CDR3 DNA reads TGTGCCAGCAGCCTAACGGGTAGGGCGCTTGAGCAGTACTTC. Amino acids: CASSLTGRALEQYF.

The V gene is TRBV30, the J gene TRBJ2-1; D is uncertain. This CDR3 comprises 15 residues. Per the germline V gene, CDR1 is GTSNPN and CDR2 is SVGIG (reference sequence). Trimming stripped 2 bases from V and 0 bases from J, with 11 bases between. The CDR3 DNA follows: TGTGCCTGGAGTTTCAAGGCTAGCTCCTACAATGAGCAGTTCTTC. Its translation: CAWSFKASSYNEQFF.

This chain connects TRBV30 to TRBJ1-4; 7 bases match TRBD1. CDR1 GTSNPN and CDR2 SVGIG come from the germline V gene (reference sequence). The CDR3 has 14 residues. The trim removed 2 bases at V and 4 bases at J, leaving 4 bases unmatched. The CDR3 sequence is CAWSFGQVNEKLFF. CDR3 coding DNA: TGTGCCTGGAGTTTTGGACAGGTTAATGAAAAACTGTTTTTT. The whole variable domain, remainder taken from reference TRBV30 and TRBJ1-4, is SQTIHQWPATLVQPVGSPLSLECTVEGTSNPNLYWYRQAAGRGLQLLFYSVGIGQISSEVPQNLSASRPQDRQFILSSKKLLLSDSGFYLCAWSFGQVNEKLFFGSGTQLSVL.

J is TRBJ2-7 and V is TRBV30; D is uncertain. V was trimmed by 3 bases and J by 4 bases, leaving 10 bases between them. In germline, CDR1 is GTSNPN, CDR2 SVGIG (reference sequence). This CDR3 contains 12 residues. CDR3 sequence reads: CAWRGNGYEQYF. For the CDR3, the DNA is TGTGCCTGGAGAGGTAACGGATACGAGCAGTACTTC.

This chain links TRBV7-6 with TRBJ2-5, with 15 bases lining up with TRBD2. The germline V gene has CDR1 SGHVS and CDR2 FNYEAQ. This CDR3 is built from 16 residues. The V gene end was trimmed by 4 bases and the J gene end by 5 bases; junction bases not matched to a gene: 5. The CDR3 DNA follows: TGTGCCAGCAGCTCCGGACTAGCGGGAGGGTCGGAGACCCAGTACTTC. Amino acids: CASSSGLAGGSETQYF.

V is TRBV2 and J is TRBJ1-2; the match to TRBD1 covers 12 bases. Looked up from germline, CDR1 is SNHLY and CDR2 is FYNNEI. With 9 bases clipped from V and 12 bases from J, the junction kept 8 bases outside the gene matches. The CDR3 length is 12 residues. CDR3 coding DNA: TGTGCCAGTGTCCGGGACAGGGGGCTAAACACCTTC. Its protein is CASVRDRGLNTF.

The V gene is TRBV7-3, the J gene TRBJ2-3; TRBD1 is a possible D gene (5 bases). CDR1 is SGHTA, CDR2 FQGTGA, per germline. V was shortened by 0 bases and J by 5 bases, with 9 bases between the two germline ends. The CDR3 length is 14 residues. CDR3 residues: CASSLTGVKDTQYF. The CDR3 nucleotides are TGTGCCAGCAGCTTAACAGGGGTGAAAGATACGCAGTATTTT.

This sequence joins TRBV6-5 and TRBJ1-2; D gene ambiguous. The CDR3 is 14 residues long. Germline V CDR1 and CDR2: MNHEY, SVGAGI. V was pared by 2 bases and J by 0 bases, with 7 bases between. The CDR3 region has the DNA TGTGCCAGCAGTTACCGACGGACTAACTATGGCTACACCTTC. It specifies CASSYRRTNYGYTF.

V is TRBV23-1 and J is TRBJ1-1; D remains unclear. TRBV23-1 is an ORF, with its function uncertain. The CDR3 is 14 residues long. V was clipped by 3 bases and J by 0 bases, with 8 bases between them. The CDR3 region has the DNA TGCGCCAGCAGTCAGGCGGGAGTGAACACTGAAGCTTTCTTT. Translated: CASSQAGVNTEAFF.

The chain joins TRBV27 to TRBJ2-5; 10 bases are a match to TRBD2. V was pared by 3 bases and J by 1 base, with 2 bases of the junction left unmatched. The CDR3 is 15 amino acids. Germline loops: CDR1 MNHEY, CDR2 SMNVEV (reference sequence). The CDR3 spells CASSFLAGVQETQYF. CDR3 nucleotide sequence: TGTGCCAGCAGTTTTCTAGCGGGAGTCCAAGAGACCCAGTACTTC.

The chain is built from TRBV6-1 and TRBJ2-1, with TRBD1 matching over 9 bases. Germline-derived CDR1 and CDR2 are MNHNS and SASEGT. V shed 7 bases, J shed 7 bases, and the junction held 8 bases outside the gene matches. CDR3 length: 14 residues. The CDR3 DNA sequence: TGTGCCAGCACACAGGGGGCGGTCGAAAATGAGCAGTTCTTC. Translation: CASTQGAVENEQFF.

The chain joins TRBV6-1 to TRBJ1-5; TRBD1 might be the D (5 bases). The CDR3 runs 15 residues. Germline CDR1 and CDR2: MNHNS and SASEGT. The germline V and J ends were trimmed by 4 bases and 4 bases, with 14 bases remaining between them. CDR3: CASSASRGRNQPQHF. CDR3 bases: TGTGCCAGCAGTGCTTCTAGGGGTCGGAATCAGCCCCAGCATTTT.

The chain couples TRBV13 to TRBJ2-7; D ambiguous. Germline CDR1 is PRHDT and CDR2 is FYEKMQ (reference sequence). The CDR3 extends over 13 amino acids. Trimming left V 1 base short and J 2 bases short, with 6 bases between. CDR3 protein: CASSLVGTYEQYF. The CDR3 DNA follows: TGTGCCAGCAGCTTAGTAGGGACCTACGAGCAGTACTTC.

Only a few counts were recorded for this clone. The chain has TRBV6-5 and TRBJ1-2; D possibly corresponds to TRBD1 (5 bases). CDR1 and CDR2 from the germline V gene are MNHEY and SVGAGI. The CDR3 spans 14 residues. Trimming left V 6 bases short and J 11 bases short, with 22 bases between. CDR3 residues: CASSLLGPQGPYTF. CDR3 coding DNA: TGTGCCAGCAGCCTCTTAGGGCCGCAGGGCCCTTACACCTTC.

This clone appeared a few times. The same CDR3 arises from other DNA sequences in this sample as well. The chain is built from TRBV2 and TRBJ2-7, with D possibly matching TRBD2 (6 bases). CDR1 is SNHLY and CDR2 is FYNNEI in the germline V gene. V was trimmed by 4 bases and J by 3 bases, leaving 10 bases between them. The CDR3 consists of 13 residues. The CDR3 spells CASSVLRDYEQYF. The CDR3 DNA sequence: TGTGCCAGCAGTGTTTTGCGGGACTACGAGCAGTACTTC.

This clone came up a few times. This sequence joins TRBV5-1 and TRBJ1-3, with D perhaps TRBD1 (6 bases). The V and J ends lost 2 bases and 1 base respectively, with 7 bases between them. This CDR3 contains 14 residues. Germline-derived CDR1 and CDR2 are SGHRS and YFSETQ. Here the CDR3 reads CASSFGTSGNTIYF. The CDR3 nucleotides read TGCGCCAGCAGCTTCGGGACATCTGGAAACACCATATATTTT.

This chain connects TRBV6-5 to TRBJ1-2; the match to TRBD1 covers 9 bases. The CDR3 length is 14 residues. The germline V gene has CDR1 MNHEY and CDR2 SVGAGI. Trimming cost V 6 bases and J 4 bases; bases outside gene matches: 6. The CDR3 here is CASSHPDRGYGYTF. CDR3 coding DNA: TGTGCCAGCAGCCACCCGGACAGGGGCTATGGCTACACCTTC.

This rearrangement joins TRBV19 to TRBJ1-5; a possible D gene is TRBD1 (5 bases). CDR3 size: 16 residues. V lost 1 base, J lost 6 bases, and 16 bases lay in between. The germline gives CDR1 LNHDA, CDR2 SQIVND (reference sequence). The CDR3 loop reads CASSIGPALGGQPQHF. DNA for the CDR3: TGTGCCAGTAGTATAGGTCCAGCCCTCGGGGGTCAGCCCCAGCATTTT.

This clone has a single count. This chain joins TRBV6-6 and TRBJ1-5, with TRBD1 identical over 7 bases. This CDR3 spans 14 amino acids. V lost 2 bases, J lost 5 bases, and 3 bases stayed unmatched. The germline gives CDR1 MNHNY, CDR2 SVGAGI (reference sequence). CDR3 residues: CASSYRDRDQPQHF. The DNA of the CDR3 is TGTGCCAGCAGTTACAGGGACAGAGATCAGCCCCAGCATTTT.

The chain joins TRBV5-1 to TRBJ2-5, with D hard to call. This CDR3 comprises 15 residues. Germline values: CDR1 SGHRS, CDR2 YFSETQ. Between the trimmed V and J ends, which lost 3 bases and 0 bases, there was a span of 12 bases. The CDR3 DNA is TGCGCCAGCAGCTCCCAAAAAACGTACCAAGAGACCCAGTACTTC. Its translation: CASSSQKTYQETQYF.